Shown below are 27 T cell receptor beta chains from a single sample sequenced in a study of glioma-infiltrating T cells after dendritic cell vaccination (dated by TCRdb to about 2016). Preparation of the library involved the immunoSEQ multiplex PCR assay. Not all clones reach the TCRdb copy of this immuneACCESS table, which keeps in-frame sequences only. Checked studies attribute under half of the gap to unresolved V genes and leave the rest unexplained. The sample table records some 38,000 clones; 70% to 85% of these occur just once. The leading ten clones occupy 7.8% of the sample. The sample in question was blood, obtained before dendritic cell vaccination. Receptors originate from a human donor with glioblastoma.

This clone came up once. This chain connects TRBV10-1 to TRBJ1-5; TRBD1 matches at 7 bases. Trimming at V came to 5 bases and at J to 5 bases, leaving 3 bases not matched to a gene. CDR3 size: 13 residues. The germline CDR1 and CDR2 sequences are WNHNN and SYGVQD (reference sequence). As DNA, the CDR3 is TGCGCCAGCAGTACAGGGGTCGATCAGCCCCAGCATTTT. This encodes CASSTGVDQPQHF.

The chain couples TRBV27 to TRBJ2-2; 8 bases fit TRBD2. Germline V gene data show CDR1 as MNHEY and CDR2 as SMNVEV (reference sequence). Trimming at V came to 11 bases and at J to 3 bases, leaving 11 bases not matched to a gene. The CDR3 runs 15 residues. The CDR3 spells CASRPGGPHTGELFF. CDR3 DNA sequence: TGTGCCTCCCGACCGGGGGGGCCCCACACCGGGGAGCTGTTTTTT.

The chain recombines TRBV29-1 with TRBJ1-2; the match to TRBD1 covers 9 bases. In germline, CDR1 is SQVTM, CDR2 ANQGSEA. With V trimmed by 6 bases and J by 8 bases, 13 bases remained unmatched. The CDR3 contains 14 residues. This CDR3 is CSVPDLTGGRGYTF. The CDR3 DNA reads TGCAGCGTCCCAGACCTGACAGGGGGTCGAGGCTACACCTTC.

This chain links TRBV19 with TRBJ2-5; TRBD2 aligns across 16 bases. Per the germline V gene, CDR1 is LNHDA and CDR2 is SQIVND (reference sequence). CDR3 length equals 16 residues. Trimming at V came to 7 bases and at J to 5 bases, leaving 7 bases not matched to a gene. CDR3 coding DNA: TGTGCCAGTACTGGGACTAGCGGGGGGGGTCAGGAGACCCAGTACTTC. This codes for CASTGTSGGGQETQYF.

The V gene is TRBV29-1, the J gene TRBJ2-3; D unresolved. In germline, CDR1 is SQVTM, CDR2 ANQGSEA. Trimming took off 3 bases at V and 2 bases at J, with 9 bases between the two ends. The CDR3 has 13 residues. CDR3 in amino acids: CSVDRQATDTQYF. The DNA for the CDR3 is TGCAGCGTTGATAGGCAGGCCACAGATACGCAGTATTTT.

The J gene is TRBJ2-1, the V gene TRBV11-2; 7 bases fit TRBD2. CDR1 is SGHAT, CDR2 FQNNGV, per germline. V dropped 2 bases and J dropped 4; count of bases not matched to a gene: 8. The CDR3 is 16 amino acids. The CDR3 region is CASSLSGSGLYNEQFF. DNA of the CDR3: TGTGCCAGCAGCTTATCTGGTAGCGGGCTATACAATGAGCAGTTCTTC.

CDR3 in amino acids: CATGLAGENDEQFF. The CDR3 region has the DNA TGTGCCACTGGACTAGCGGGCGAGAACGATGAGCAGTTCTTC. The chain combines TRBV10-3 with TRBJ2-1; TRBD2 matches at 11 bases. This CDR3 is 14 amino acids long. The junction had 10 bases not matched to a gene; V was cut back by 10 bases and J by 8 bases. The germline V gene encodes CDR1 ENHRY and CDR2 SYGVKD.

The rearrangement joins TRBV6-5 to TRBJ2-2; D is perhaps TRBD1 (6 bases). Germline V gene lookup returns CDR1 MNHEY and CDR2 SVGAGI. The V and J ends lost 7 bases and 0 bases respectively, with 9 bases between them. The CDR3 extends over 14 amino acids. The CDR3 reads CASTRTANTGELFF. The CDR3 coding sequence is TGTGCCAGCACCAGGACAGCGAACACCGGGGAGCTGTTTTTT.

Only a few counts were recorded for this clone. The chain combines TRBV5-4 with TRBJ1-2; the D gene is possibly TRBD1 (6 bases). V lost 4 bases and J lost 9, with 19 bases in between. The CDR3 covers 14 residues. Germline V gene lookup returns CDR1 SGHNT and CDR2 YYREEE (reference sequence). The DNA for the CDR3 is TGTGCCAGCAGCCAGAAGAGACAGGCGATGCGCTACACCTTC. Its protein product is CASSQKRQAMRYTF. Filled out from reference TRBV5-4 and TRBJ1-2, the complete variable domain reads ETGVTQSPTHLIKTRGQQVTLRCSSQSGHNTVSWYQQALGQGPQFIFQYYREEENGRGNFPPRFSGLQFPNYSSELNVNALELDDSALYLCASSQKRQAMRYTFGSGTRLTVV.

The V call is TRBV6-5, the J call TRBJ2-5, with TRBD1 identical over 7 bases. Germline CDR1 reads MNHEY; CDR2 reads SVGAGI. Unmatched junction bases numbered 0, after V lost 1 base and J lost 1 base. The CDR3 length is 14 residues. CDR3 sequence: CASSYWTGQETQYF. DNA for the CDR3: TGTGCCAGCAGTTACTGGACAGGCCAAGAGACCCAGTACTTC.

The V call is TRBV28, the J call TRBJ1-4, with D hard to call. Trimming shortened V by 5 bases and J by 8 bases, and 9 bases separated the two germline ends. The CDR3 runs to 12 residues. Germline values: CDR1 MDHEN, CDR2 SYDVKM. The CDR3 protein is CASSLTEEKLFF. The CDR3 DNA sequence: TGTGCCAGCAGTCTAACCGAGGAAAAACTGTTTTTT.

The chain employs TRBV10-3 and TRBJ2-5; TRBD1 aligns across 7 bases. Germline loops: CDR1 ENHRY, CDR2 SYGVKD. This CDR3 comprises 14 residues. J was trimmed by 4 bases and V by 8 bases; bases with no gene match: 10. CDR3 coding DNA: TGTGCCATCTCTGCGACAGGGAGCATAGAGACCCAGTACTTC. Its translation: CAISATGSIETQYF.

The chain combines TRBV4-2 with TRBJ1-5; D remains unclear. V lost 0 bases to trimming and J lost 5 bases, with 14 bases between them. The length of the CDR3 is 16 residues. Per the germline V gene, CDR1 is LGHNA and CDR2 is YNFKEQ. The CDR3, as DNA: TGTGCCAGCAGCCAAGATCGGGGTGTGGTAGATCAGCCCCAGCATTTT. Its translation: CASSQDRGVVDQPQHF.

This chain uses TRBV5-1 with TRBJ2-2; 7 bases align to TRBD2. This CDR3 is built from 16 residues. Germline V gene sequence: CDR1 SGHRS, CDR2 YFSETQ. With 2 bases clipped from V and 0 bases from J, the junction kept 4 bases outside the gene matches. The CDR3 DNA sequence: TGCGCCAGCAGCTTCAGCGGGGCAGCGAACACCGGGGAGCTGTTTTTT. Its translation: CASSFSGAANTGELFF.

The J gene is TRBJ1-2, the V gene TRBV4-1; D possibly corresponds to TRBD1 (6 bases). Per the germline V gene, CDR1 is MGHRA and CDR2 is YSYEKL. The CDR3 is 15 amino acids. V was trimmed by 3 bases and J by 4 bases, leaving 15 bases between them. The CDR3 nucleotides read TGCGCCAGCAGCCAGCCGACAGGAGCACTCTATGGCTACACCTTC. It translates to CASSQPTGALYGYTF.

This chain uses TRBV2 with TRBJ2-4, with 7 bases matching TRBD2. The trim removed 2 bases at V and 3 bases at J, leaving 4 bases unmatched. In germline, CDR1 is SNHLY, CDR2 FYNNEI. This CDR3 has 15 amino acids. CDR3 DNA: TGTGCCAGCAGTGAACACCCGGGAGGCAAAAACATTCAGTACTTC. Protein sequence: CASSEHPGGKNIQYF.

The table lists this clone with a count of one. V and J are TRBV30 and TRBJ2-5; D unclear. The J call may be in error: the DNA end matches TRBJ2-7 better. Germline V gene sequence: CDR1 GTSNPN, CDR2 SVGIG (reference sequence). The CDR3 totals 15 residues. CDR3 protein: CAWSVRATWDYEQYF. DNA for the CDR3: TGTGCCTGGAGTGTACGGGCCACCTGGGACTACGAGCAGTACTTC.

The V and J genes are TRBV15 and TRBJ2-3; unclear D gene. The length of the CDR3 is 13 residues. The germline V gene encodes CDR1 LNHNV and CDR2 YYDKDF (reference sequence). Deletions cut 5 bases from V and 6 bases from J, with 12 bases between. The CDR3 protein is CATSVLSADTQYF. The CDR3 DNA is TGTGCCACCAGCGTCCTTAGTGCGGATACGCAGTATTTT.

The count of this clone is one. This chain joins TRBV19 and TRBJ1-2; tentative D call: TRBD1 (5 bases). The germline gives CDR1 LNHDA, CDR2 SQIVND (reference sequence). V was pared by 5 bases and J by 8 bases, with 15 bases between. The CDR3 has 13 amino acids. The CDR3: CASSPATAGGYTF. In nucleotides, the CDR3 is TGTGCCAGTAGTCCCGCAACCGCAGGGGGCTACACCTTC.

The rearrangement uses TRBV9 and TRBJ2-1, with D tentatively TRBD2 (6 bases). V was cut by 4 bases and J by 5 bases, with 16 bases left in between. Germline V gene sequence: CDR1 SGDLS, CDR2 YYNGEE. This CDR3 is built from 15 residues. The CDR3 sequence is CASSNPLASNNEQFF. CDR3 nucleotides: TGTGCCAGCAGCAACCCCCTAGCGTCGAACAATGAGCAGTTCTTC.

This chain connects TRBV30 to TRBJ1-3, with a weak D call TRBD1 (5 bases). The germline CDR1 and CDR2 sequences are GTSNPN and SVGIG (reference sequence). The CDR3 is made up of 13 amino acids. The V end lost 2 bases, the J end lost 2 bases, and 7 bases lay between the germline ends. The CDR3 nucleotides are TGTGCCTGGAGTCAGGGTACTGGAAACACCATATATTTT. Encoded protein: CAWSQGTGNTIYF.

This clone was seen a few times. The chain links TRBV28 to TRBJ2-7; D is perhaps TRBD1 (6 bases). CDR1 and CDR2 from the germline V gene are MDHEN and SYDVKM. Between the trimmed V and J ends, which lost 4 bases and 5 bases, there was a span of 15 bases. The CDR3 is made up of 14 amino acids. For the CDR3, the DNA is TGTGCCAGCAGTTCTTACAGGGTGGGTGACGAGCAGTACTTC. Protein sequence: CASSSYRVGDEQYF.

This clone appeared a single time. This CDR3 is CASSEGGGPNTGELFF. CDR3 DNA: TGTGCCAGCAGTGAAGGGGGGGGACCGAACACCGGGGAGCTGTTTTTT. The chain joins TRBV2 to TRBJ2-2; 7 nucleotides match TRBD2. J was trimmed by 0 bases and V by 1 base; bases with no gene match: 2. Germline V gene data show CDR1 as SNHLY and CDR2 as FYNNEI. The CDR3 spans 16 residues. The whole variable domain, remainder taken from reference TRBV2 and TRBJ2-2, is EPEVTQTPSHQVTQMGQEVILRCVPISNHLYFYWYRQILGQKVEFLVSFYNNEISEKSEIFDDQFSVERPDGSNFTLKIRSTKLEDSAMYFCASSEGGGPNTGELFFGEGSRLTVL.

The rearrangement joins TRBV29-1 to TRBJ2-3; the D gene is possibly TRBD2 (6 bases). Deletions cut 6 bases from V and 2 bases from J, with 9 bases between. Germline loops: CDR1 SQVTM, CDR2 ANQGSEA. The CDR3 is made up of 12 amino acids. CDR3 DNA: TGCAGCGTCGGAGGGAACACAGATACGCAGTATTTT. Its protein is CSVGGNTDTQYF.

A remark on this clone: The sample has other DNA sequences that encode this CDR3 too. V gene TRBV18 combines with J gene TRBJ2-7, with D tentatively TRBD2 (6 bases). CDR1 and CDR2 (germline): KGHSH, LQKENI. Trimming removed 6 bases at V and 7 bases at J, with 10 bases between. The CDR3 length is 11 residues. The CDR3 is CASSPAGEQYF. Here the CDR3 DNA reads TGTGCCAGCTCCCCGGCGGGGGAGCAGTACTTC.

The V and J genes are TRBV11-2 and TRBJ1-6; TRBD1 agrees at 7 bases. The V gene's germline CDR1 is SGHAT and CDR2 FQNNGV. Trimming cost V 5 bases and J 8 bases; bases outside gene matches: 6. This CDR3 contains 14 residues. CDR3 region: CASSPRGPDSPLHF. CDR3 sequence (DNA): TGTGCCAGCAGCCCAAGGGGGCCAGATTCACCCCTCCACTTT.

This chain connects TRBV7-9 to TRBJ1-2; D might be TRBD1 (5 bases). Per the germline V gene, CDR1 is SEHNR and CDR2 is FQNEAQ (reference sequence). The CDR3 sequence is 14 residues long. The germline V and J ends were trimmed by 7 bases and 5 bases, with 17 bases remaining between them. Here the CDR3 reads CASMGSREGYGYTF. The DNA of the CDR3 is TGTGCCAGCATGGGGAGCAGGGAGGGTTATGGCTACACCTTC.